This TCR beta chain derives from a study of lymphopenia after photon versus proton radiotherapy. General study results and limits: A bigger post-nadir fall in TCR diversity correlated inversely with survival time in deceased patients.

V shed 2 bases and J shed 6 bases, with 16 bases lying between them. Germline V CDR1 and CDR2: SGHKS, YYEKEE (reference sequence). The CDR3 runs to 15 residues. Points on this clone: What it recognizes is unknown.

Method: immunoSEQ multiplex PCR; TCRdb's copy keeps in-frame clones and lacks some. The sample carries tens of thousands of clones, around 89% recorded once. This TCR came from an older man with esophageal cancer. The genes are TRBV5-5 and TRBJ2-3; perhaps TRBD1 as D (6 bases). The material was peripheral blood, obtained from a patient treated with proton-based radiotherapy. CDR3 in DNA: TGTGCCAGCAGCTTTATCACGGACAGCAAGGATACGCAGTATTTT. This gives the protein CASSFITDSKDTQYF. Full variable domain (outside the CDR3, taken from reference TRBV5-5 and TRBJ2-3): DAGVTQSPTHLIKTRGQQVTLRCSPISGHKSVSWYQQVLGQGPQFIFQYYEKEERGRGNFPDRFSARQFPNYSSELNVNALLLGDSALYLCASSFITDSKDTQYFGPGTRLTVL.